Listed here is a single T cell receptor (beta chain). Its antigen is not known. Germline V CDR1 and CDR2: MNHEY, SVGAGI. This CDR3 spans 14 amino acids. V was trimmed by 5 bases and J by 2 bases, leaving 10 bases between them. This sample was included in a study of T cell responses to AZD1222 COVID-19 vaccine. Broader study findings: Mapped onto spike, vaccine-associated CD4 TCRs spanned it and were dominant at 160-218 and 743-854.

Sequenced by immunoSEQ multiplex PCR; TCRdb stores in-frame clones only, minus some. Here the sample spans around 130,000 clones, just under 95% being singletons. The sequencing here drew on peripheral blood, taken 28 days after the second AZD1222 dose. This TCR was recovered from an adult who received the AZD1222 COVID-19 vaccine. This chain links TRBV6-5 with TRBJ1-5; D not certain. The CDR3 loop reads CASSRFGGNQPQHF. In nucleotides, the CDR3 is TGTGCCAGCAGTCGGTTTGGGGGCAATCAGCCCCAGCATTTT.